Here is one T cell receptor (beta chain) with its context. It has no known antigen specificity. No much larger clone is present one base from it, and per-base qualities are unavailable. Relative to germline, V is 0 bases shorter and J is 7 bases shorter, with 13 bases between their ends. Counted from cysteine to phenylalanine, this CDR3 has 15 amino acids. CDR3 DNA is the only sequence kept; it has 45 bases, read in frame from the first base. Via the germline V gene, CDR1 is MGHRA and CDR2 YSYEKL. This sample stems from a study of cytomegalovirus exposure and HLA in healthy donors (dated by TCRdb to 2016 to 2017). Some background on the complete study: According to an earlier analysis of several hundred of the donors, about 170 million T cells yielded 90 million to 140 million unique TCR beta sequences and around 300 Gb of sequence data. About 300 gigabases of sequencing data and tens of millions of unique TCR sequences were included in an early release covering 550 to 650 HLA-typed donors. The genetic ancestry cluster associated with self-reported Caucasian donors included 65% to 90% of the approximately 430 genotyped donors. The aim of the study was to test whether cataloging public T cell receptors could identify signatures of past pathogen exposure. Using immunosequencing, the study profiled T cell repertoires from 550 to 750 subjects and related those repertoires to cytomegalovirus serostatus. Besides the first cohort of 666 subjects, a separate validation cohort made up of around 120 different subjects was used. The study combined high-throughput TCR immunosequencing, statistical association of individual TCRs with disease status, and machine learning to predict cytomegalovirus infection status. To study patterns of TCR occurrence, a later analysis re-analyzed previously published TCR beta repertoires from around 670 donors and added high-resolution HLA genotyping. In the later analysis, no new phenotypic data were used to find candidate immune exposures; instead, reliance was placed on TCR beta sequences and their occurrence across donors. An earlier analysis of some 500 of the donors applied high-throughput TCR beta sequencing to assess whether each TCR beta V gene segment acted as functional or pseudogenic. Donor age, sex, ethnicity and CMV serostatus were collected together with the repertoire data. A later genetic analysis took genome-wide SNP genotypes for about 55% of the roughly 700 donors and used that subset as a discovery cohort. All discovery cohort repertoires had been generated on a single sequencing platform. Class I and class II HLA loci were covered by the typing at four-digit resolution. The number of typed donors differed by locus: about 629-630 for A, B, C, DRB1 and DQB1; 500 to 550 for DQA1; around 580 for DPA1; and some 470 for DPB1. Because of strong linkage in the cohort, roughly five DR-DQ haplotypes were treated as single units for association and clustering. On average, about 240,000 unique TCR beta nucleotide sequences were sequenced per donor among a few hundred genotyped donors of the cohort, with about 19% of those sequences being non-productive. Beyond this particular receptor, the publication reports: Three of the identified cytomegalovirus-associated TCR beta chains were confirmed in vitro to be specific for cytomegalovirus antigens. Presence/absence analyses assumed roughly uniform sequencing depth across donors, an assumption that may not hold. Because counts were too low, about 15 rarely observed V segments, including chromosome 9 orphons, were left out of the earlier analysis of some 640 of the donors. In the study, 150 to 200 TCR beta chains were listed as associated with cytomegalovirus. It was suggested by the authors that the approach could potentially be generalized to other disease states and immunological phenotypes. Compared with the roughly 700-donor mean, donors in an Asian-associated ancestry cluster had fewer N-insertions in productive TCRs, according to a later genetic analysis. Specific HLA alleles were associated with some 15,000 TCR beta sequences at a false discovery rate of 0.05 in a later analysis. A cluster of highly shared sequence variants was judged likely to be a technical artifact of the sequencing pipeline. A further reported finding was that TCR beta sequences accurately predicted the HLA-A and HLA-B alleles for most subjects in the first cohort. Cytomegalovirus status was reported to be diagnosed by the classifier with high specificity and sensitivity in both the original and validation cohorts. A later analysis found that TCR association rates varied across HLA loci, with DRB1 alleles showing the most associated TCRs and HLA-C alleles the fewest. A later analysis found that most CMV-associated TCR beta chains appeared HLA-restricted, with HLA associations seemingly driven largely by CMV exposure. An association between a missense DCLRE1C variant and V-gene and J-gene trimming of TCR beta chains was found in a later genetic analysis and replicated in an independent cohort. Across donors, most TCR sequences were observed very rarely, whereas some public TCRs were present in many individuals. HLA typing was unavailable for some donors at each locus, so association tests used only the typed subset. When HLA alleles, especially DR and DQ, strongly co-occurred, TCR associations were difficult to assign to individual alleles. This cohort had only TCR beta chains sequenced, and the lack of alpha or paired-chain data limited which features could be detected. Correlated functional status among segregating V segments might be attributable to linkage disequilibrium, but an unknown experimental factor could not be ruled out. Because the 87-base-pair reads could not distinguish some IMGT-functional V segments, including TRBV6-2 and TRBV6-3, those segments were excluded. In a later analysis, HLA-associated TCR beta chains showed more clonal expansion and lower generation probabilities than non-associated chains that were equally common. Several of the top co-occurrence clusters appeared to be linked to parvovirus B19, influenza, CMV and Epstein-Barr virus, according to a later analysis. Broadly in line with IMGT annotations, most TCR beta V segments showed up in productive rearrangements about 87% or about 30% of the time in an earlier analysis of several hundred of the donors. Immune exposure information for the cohort was limited to CMV serostatus.

The protocol used for the library was the immunoSEQ multiplex PCR assay. For the multiplex PCR, a mixture combining 60 forward primers for TCR Vbeta segments and 13 reverse primers for TCR Jbeta segments was used. The CDR3 region of rearranged TCR beta genes was amplified from genomic DNA by a multiplex PCR assay. The Illumina HiSeq System was used to sequence the amplified TCR beta libraries as 87-base-pair reads. Under the source paper's analysis protocol: Across the 700 or so repertoires, a later analysis counted tens of millions of unique TCR beta chains, some 11 million of which were shared by at least two donors. To remove PCR and sequencing errors, raw reads were error-corrected and collapsed into unique sequences using a nearest-neighbor algorithm that merged closely related sequences. V, D and J gene segments were assigned by aligning CDR3 sequences to IMGT reference sequences. For a sequence to be retained, at least a six-nucleotide match to both a V gene segment and a J gene segment was required. A rearrangement counted as productive if the CDR3 had no stop codons and remained in frame with V and J, and every other rearrangement counted as non-productive. CDR3 was defined according to IMGT convention as the region running from the second conserved V-encoded cysteine to the conserved J-encoded phenylalanine. Sequences without an unambiguous match to a single V gene segment were excluded from the earlier analysis of about 630 of the donors. In an earlier analysis of several hundred of the donors, V segments were called functional above 56.7% productive rearrangements and were called segregating when the between-donor standard deviation exceeded 5%. A statistical classification framework was developed to diagnose cytomegalovirus status using the catalog of TCR beta chain sequences. V and J gene assignment, in a later analysis, came from comparing TCR nucleotide sequences with IMGT/GENE-DB human TR gene sequences. The TCRdist pipeline was used in a later analysis to assign CDR3 sequences and most-parsimonious VDJ recombination scenarios. In a later analysis, each TCR beta chain was defined by its CDR3 amino acid sequence together with its V-gene family, and reads without a unique V-gene family were excluded. To address suspected cross-contamination and a sequencing artifact, a later analysis removed roughly 640 highly shared, low-generation-probability nucleotide sequences. In a later analysis, a clonal expansion index was calculated for each public chain from normalized within-repertoire ranks of inferred template counts. A later analysis computed generation probabilities with a VDJ recombination model fitted to out-of-frame rearrangements, and checked the results against IGoR. A later analysis scored TCR-TCR, TCR-HLA and TCR-CMV co-occurrence with hypergeometric tests, applying a repertoire-size bias correction to TCR pairs. A later analysis estimated false discovery rates by permuting HLA or CMV assignments 20 times. A later analysis grouped co-occurring TCRs with DBSCAN, adding TCRdist sequence similarity when clustering within HLA-allele-positive subsets. Co-occurrence clustering excluded repertoires with fewer than 30,000 or more than 120,000 public chains, plus five with anomalous nucleotide sharing. The clones in this table, taken by TCRdb from immuneACCESS, are in-frame only. Not every clone is retained; where verified, under half of the shortfall comes from an unresolved V gene, and the cause of the rest is unknown. V and J calls and clone size are copied from that table; D and trimming were computed from the DNA. This sample is represented by under 150,000 clones; 82% of them were singletons. About 2.3% of the sample is taken by the ten largest.

The cohort was made up of around 720 healthy bone marrow donors. At the time of sampling, all cohort members were nominally healthy, though unrecorded immune exposures were likely present. The donor was CMV seronegative and was included in the group of several hundred seronegative cohort members. A peripheral blood sample was provided by each donor, and peripheral blood mononuclear cells were used for TCR beta sequencing. Genomic DNA was extracted from the blood cell samples with the Qiagen DNeasy Blood Extraction Kit. Recombination linked TRBV4-1 to TRBJ1-5; perhaps TRBD1 is the D gene, with 5 bases matching. This receptor was obtained from a male donor in good health and CMV-seronegative. The sequencing input was PBMCs. The DNA reads TGCGCCAGCAGCCAAGATGCGGGGCTAGGCCAGCCCCAGCATTTT. This is translated as CASSQDAGLGQPQHF.